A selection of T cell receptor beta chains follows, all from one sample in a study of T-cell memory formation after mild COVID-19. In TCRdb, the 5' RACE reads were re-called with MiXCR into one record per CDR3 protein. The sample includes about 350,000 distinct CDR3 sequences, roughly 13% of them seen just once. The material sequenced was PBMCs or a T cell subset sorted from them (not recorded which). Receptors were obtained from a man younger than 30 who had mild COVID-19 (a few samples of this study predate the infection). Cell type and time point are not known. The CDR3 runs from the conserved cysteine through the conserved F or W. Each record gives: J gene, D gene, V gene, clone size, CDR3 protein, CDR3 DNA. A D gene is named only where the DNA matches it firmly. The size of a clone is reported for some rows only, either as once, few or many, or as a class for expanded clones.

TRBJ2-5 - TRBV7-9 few CASTLLTAGEETQYF TGTGCCAGCACCCTACTTACCGCAGGAGAAGAGACCCAGTACTTC
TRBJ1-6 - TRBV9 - CASSGGSSYNSPLHF TGTGCCAGCAGCGGGGGGAGCTCCTATAATTCACCCCTCCACTTT
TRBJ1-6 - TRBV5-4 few CASSLGGRNSPLHF TGTGCCAGCAGCTTGGGAGGCAGAAATTCACCCCTCCACTTT
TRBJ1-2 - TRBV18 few CASSPRSEFGYTF TGTGCCAGCTCACCGCGCTCGGAGTTTGGCTACACCTTC
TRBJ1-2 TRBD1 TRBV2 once CASSFDRGLGNYVYTF TGTGCCAGCAGTTTCGACAGGGGGCTAGGTAACTATGTCTACACCTTC
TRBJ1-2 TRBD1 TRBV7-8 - CASSVTGDYGYTF TGTGCCAGCAGCGTAACAGGGGACTATGGCTACACCTTC
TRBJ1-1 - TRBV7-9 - CASPSLDRVLVNTEAFF TGTGCCAGCCCTTCCCTGGACAGAGTACTAGTGAACACTGAAGCTTTCTTT
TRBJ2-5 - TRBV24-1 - CATSDLAGGETQYF TGTGCCACCAGTGATTTGGCAGGGGGGGAGACCCAGTACTTC
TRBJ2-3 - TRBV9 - CASSVGAGRDTQYF TGTGCCAGCAGCGTAGGGGCAGGCCGAGATACGCAGTATTTT
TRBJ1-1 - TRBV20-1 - CSASPTDLSRGTEAFF TGCAGTGCTAGCCCGACAGACCTCTCCCGGGGAACTGAAGCTTTCTTT
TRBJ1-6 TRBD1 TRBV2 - CAGGQGLDSPLHF TGTGCCGGGGGACAGGGCCTCGATTCACCCCTCCACTTT
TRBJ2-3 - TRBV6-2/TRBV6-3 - CASSYGGARTDTQYF TGTGCCAGCAGTTACGGGGGGGCCCGCACAGATACGCAGTATTTT
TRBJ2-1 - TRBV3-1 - CASSQGYRRGEQFF TGTGCCAGCAGCCAAGGTTACCGTCGGGGTGAGCAGTTCTTC
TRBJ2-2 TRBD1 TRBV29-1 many CSVPGTATNTGELFF TGCAGCGTTCCGGGGACAGCCACGAACACCGGGGAGCTGTTTTTT
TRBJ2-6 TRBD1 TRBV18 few CASSPRVPGQTSRANVLTF TGTGCCAGCTCACCACGTGTGCCGGGACAGACTTCGCGAGCCAACGTCCTGACTTTC
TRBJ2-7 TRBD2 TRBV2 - CASSGERGLPYEQYF TGTGCCAGCAGCGGGGAGCGGGGTCTCCCCTACGAGCAGTACTTC
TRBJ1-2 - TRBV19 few CASSMGSGMGYGYTF TGTGCCAGTAGTATGGGGTCAGGGATGGGCTATGGCTACACCTTC
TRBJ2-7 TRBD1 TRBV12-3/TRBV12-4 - CASSPRDRLSYEQYF TGTGCCAGCAGTCCGAGGGACAGGCTCTCCTACGAGCAGTACTTC
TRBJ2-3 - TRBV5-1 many CASSPFQGPLGDTQYF TGCGCCAGCAGCCCCTTCCAGGGTCCCCTAGGGGATACGCAGTATTTT
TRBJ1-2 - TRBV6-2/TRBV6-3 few CASSHRRDTLYGYTF TGTGCCAGCAGTCACCGGAGGGACACACTCTATGGCTACACCTTC
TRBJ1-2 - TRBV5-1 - CASSLSRDGYTF TGCGCCAGCAGCTTGTCCCGGGATGGCTACACCTTC
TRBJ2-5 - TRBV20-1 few CSADQRQETQYF TGCAGTGCTGACCAGCGGCAAGAGACCCAGTACTTC